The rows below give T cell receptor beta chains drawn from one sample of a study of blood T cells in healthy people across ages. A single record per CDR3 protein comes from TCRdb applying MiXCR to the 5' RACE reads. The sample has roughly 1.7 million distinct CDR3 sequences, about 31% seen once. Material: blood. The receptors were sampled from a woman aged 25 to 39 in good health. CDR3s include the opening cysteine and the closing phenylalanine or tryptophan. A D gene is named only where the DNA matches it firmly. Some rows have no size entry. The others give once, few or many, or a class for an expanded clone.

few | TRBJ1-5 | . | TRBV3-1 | CASSPRTDHQPQHF | TGTGCCAGCAGCCCCCGGACCGACCATCAGCCCCAGCATTTT
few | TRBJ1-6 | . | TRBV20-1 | CSARDLIPGSSYNSPLHF | TGCAGTGCTAGAGATCTGATCCCGGGGAGCTCCTATAATTCACCCCTCCACTTT
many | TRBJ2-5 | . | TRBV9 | CASSVGGQQETQYF | TGTGCCAGCAGCGTAGGGGGCCAGCAAGAGACCCAGTACTTC
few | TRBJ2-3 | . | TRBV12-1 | CASSPGLAGGNTDTQYF | TGTGCCAGCAGCCCCGGACTAGCGGGAGGCAACACAGATACGCAGTATTTT
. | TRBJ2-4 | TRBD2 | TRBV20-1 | CSARVAGGNGAKNTQYF | TGCAGTGCTAGAGTAGCGGGAGGGAATGGAGCCAAAAACACTCAGTACTTC
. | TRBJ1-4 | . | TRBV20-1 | CSARDRGGNEKLFF | TGCAGTGCTAGAGATCGGGGGGGGAACGAAAAACTGTTTTTT
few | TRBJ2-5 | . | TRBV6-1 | CASKEPTGLGTQYF | TGTGCCAGCAAGGAACCTACAGGGTTAGGGACCCAGTACTTC
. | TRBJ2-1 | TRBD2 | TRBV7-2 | CASSLGGGGLDNEQFF | TGTGCCAGCAGCTTAGGGGGCGGGGGGCTAGACAATGAGCAGTTCTTC
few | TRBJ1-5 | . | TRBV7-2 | CASSQELGSNQPQHF | TGTGCCAGCAGCCAAGAGCTAGGTTCTAATCAGCCCCAGCATTTT
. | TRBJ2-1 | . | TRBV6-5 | CASSYGRTSNRYDEQFF | TGTGCCAGCAGTTACGGAAGAACTAGTAACAGATACGATGAGCAGTTCTTC
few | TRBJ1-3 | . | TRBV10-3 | CAISEGQFSGNTIYF | TGTGCCATCAGTGAGGGACAGTTCTCTGGAAACACCATATATTTT
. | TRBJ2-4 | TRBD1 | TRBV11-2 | CASSSGDSRLAKNIQYF | TGTGCCAGCAGCTCCGGGGACAGCCGTTTAGCCAAAAACATTCAGTACTTC
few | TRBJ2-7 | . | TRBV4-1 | CAGSQATRGLGEQYF | TGCGCCGGCAGCCAAGCTACCCGCGGTTTAGGGGAGCAGTACTTC
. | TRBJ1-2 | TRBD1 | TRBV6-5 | CVSRDRGPLLVYGYTF | TGTGTCAGCAGAGACAGGGGGCCTTTGTTAGTCTATGGCTACACCTTC
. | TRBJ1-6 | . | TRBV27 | CASSLQGPYSPLHF | TGTGCCAGCAGTTTGCAGGGACCCTATTCACCCCTCCACTTT
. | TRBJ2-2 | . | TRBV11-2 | CATMNTGELFF | TGTGCCACCATGAACACCGGGGAGCTGTTTTTT
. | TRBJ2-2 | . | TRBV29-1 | CSAPGQNTGELFF | TGCAGCGCTCCGGGACAGAACACCGGGGAGCTGTTTTTT
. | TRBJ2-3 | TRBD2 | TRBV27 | CASSATAGVLDTQYF | TGTGCCAGCTCCGCGACAGCGGGAGTTCTAGATACGCAGTATTTT
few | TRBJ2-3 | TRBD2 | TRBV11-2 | CASEGGTSGSTDTQYF | TGTGCCAGCGAGGGGGGGACTAGCGGGAGCACAGATACGCAGTATTTT
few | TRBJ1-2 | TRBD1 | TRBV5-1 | CASSPGTGGIGYTF | TGCGCCAGCAGCCCCGGGACAGGGGGTATAGGCTACACCTTC